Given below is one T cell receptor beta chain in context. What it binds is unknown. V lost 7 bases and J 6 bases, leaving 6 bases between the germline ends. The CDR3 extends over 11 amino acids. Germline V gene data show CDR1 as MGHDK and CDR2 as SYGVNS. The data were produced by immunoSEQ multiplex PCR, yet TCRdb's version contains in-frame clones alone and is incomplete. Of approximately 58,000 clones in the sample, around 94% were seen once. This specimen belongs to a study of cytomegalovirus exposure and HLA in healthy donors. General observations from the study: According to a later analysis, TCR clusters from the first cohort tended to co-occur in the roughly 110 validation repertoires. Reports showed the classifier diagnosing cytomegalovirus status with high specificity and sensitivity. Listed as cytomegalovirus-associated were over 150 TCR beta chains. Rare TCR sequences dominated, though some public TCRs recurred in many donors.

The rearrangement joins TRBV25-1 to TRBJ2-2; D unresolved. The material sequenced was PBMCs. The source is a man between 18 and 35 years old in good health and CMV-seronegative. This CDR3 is CASKSAGELFF. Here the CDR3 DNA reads TGTGCCAGCAAGAGTGCCGGGGAGCTGTTTTTT. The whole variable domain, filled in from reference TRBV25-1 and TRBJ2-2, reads EADIYQTPRYLVIGTGKKITLECSQTMGHDKMYWYQQDPGMELHLIHYSYGVNSTEKGDLSSESTVSRIRTEHFPLTLESARPSHTSQYLCASKSAGELFFGEGSRLTVL.